Detailed here is one T cell receptor (beta chain). Its antigen is currently not known. No base qualities exist here, and no much larger clone lies one base off it. In total, approximately 700 healthy bone marrow donors made up the cohort. All cohort members were sampled while nominally healthy, although unrecorded immune exposures were likely present. The donor tested CMV seronegative and was one of the 352 seronegative cohort members. Every donor gave a peripheral blood sample, and the peripheral blood mononuclear cells from that sample were used for TCR beta sequencing. Genomic DNA extraction from the blood cell samples was performed with the Qiagen DNeasy Blood Extraction Kit. The CDR3 holds 15 amino acids from the cysteine to the phenylalanine. Of the read, only the CDR3 DNA is kept; its 45 bases are in frame from base 1. From a lookup of the germline V gene, CDR1 and CDR2 are SQVTM and ANQGSEA. At the junction V is shortened by 3 bases and J by 1 base; bases outside the gene matches: 4.

Libraries were prepared through the immunoSEQ multiplex PCR assay. A mixture of 60 forward primers for TCR Vbeta segments and 13 reverse primers for TCR Jbeta segments was used in the multiplex PCR. A multiplex PCR assay on genomic DNA amplified the CDR3 region of rearranged TCR beta genes. Amplified TCR beta libraries were sequenced as 87-base-pair reads on the Illumina HiSeq System. In the authors' own workflow: A later analysis counted about 80 million unique TCR beta chains across the 550 to 800 repertoires, and around 12 million of these chains were shared by at least two donors. Raw reads were error-corrected and collapsed into unique sequences with a nearest-neighbor algorithm that merged closely related sequences to remove PCR and sequencing errors. CDR3 sequences were aligned to IMGT reference sequences to assign V, D and J gene segments. For a sequence to be retained, a match of at least six nucleotides was required to both a V gene segment and a J gene segment. Rearrangements were called productive when the CDR3 lacked stop codons and stayed in frame with V and J; all others were non-productive. Following IMGT convention, CDR3 was defined as the stretch from the second conserved V-encoded cysteine up to the conserved J-encoded phenylalanine. Sequences without an unambiguous match to a single V gene segment were excluded from the earlier analysis of several hundred of the donors. In an earlier analysis of around 590 of the donors, a V segment was called functional when productive rearrangements were above 56.7%, and segregating when the standard deviation between donors exceeded 5%. A statistical classification framework was built for diagnosing cytomegalovirus status from the catalog of TCR beta chain sequences. In a later analysis, TCR nucleotide sequences were compared against IMGT/GENE-DB human TR gene sequences so that V and J genes could be assigned. The TCRdist pipeline was used in a later analysis to assign CDR3 sequences and most-parsimonious VDJ recombination scenarios. In a later analysis, every TCR beta chain was defined by the combination of its CDR3 amino acid sequence and its V-gene family, and reads without a unique V-gene family were dropped. A later analysis removed 600 or so highly shared, low-generation-probability nucleotide sequences to deal with suspected cross-contamination and a sequencing artifact. In a later analysis, a clonal expansion index for each public chain was calculated from normalized within-repertoire ranks of inferred template counts. Generation probabilities in a later analysis came from a VDJ recombination model fitted to out-of-frame rearrangements, and those results were checked against IGoR. In a later analysis, hypergeometric tests were used to score TCR-TCR, TCR-HLA and TCR-CMV co-occurrence, with a repertoire-size bias correction applied to TCR pairs. A later analysis estimated false discovery rates by permuting HLA or CMV assignments 20 times. In a later analysis, co-occurring TCRs were grouped using DBSCAN, with TCRdist sequence similarity added in when clustering inside HLA-allele-positive subsets. For co-occurrence clustering, repertoires with fewer than 30,000 or more than 120,000 public chains were excluded, along with roughly 5 repertoires with anomalous nucleotide sharing. This immuneACCESS table, as held by TCRdb, lists in-frame sequences with V and J called but not all clones. Of the missing ones, under half trace to an unresolved V gene in checked studies; the others have no known cause. D and trimming were read from the DNA, whereas the V and J calls and clone size are those reported in that table. The sample contains approximately 100,000 clones, roughly 70% of them found a single time. The ten largest clonotypes hold roughly 10% of the sample.

This sample stems from a study of cytomegalovirus exposure and HLA in healthy donors (dated by TCRdb to 2016 to 2017). The study in broad terms: In an earlier analysis of fewer than 750 of the donors, roughly 300 Gb of sequence data and some 100 million unique TCR beta sequences from 150 million to 200 million T cells were reported. Genome-wide SNP genotypes for about 65% of the roughly 670 donors were used in a later genetic analysis, which treated that subset as a discovery cohort. Along with the approximately 700-subject first cohort, a separate validation cohort of around 110 different subjects was used. Roughly five DR-DQ haplotypes were treated as single units for association and clustering because of strong linkage in the cohort. Class I and class II HLA loci were covered by the typing at four-digit resolution. Across approximately 420 genotyped donors of the cohort, an average of about 240,000 unique TCR beta nucleotide sequences per donor were sequenced, and 15% to 20% of those sequences were non-productive. Roughly 320 gigabases of sequencing data and tens of millions of unique TCR sequences made up an early release that covered under 750 HLA-typed donors. The genetic ancestry cluster associated with self-reported Caucasian donors included over 65% of the roughly 400 genotyped donors. Rather than using new phenotypic data, the later analysis identified candidate immune exposures from TCR beta sequences and from how often those sequences occurred across donors. To study patterns of TCR occurrence, a later analysis re-analyzed previously published TCR beta repertoires from several hundred donors and added high-resolution HLA genotyping. Alongside the repertoire data, information on donor age, sex, ethnicity and CMV serostatus was compiled. The aim of the study was to test whether cataloging public T cell receptors could identify signatures of past pathogen exposure. The T cell repertoires of several hundred subjects were profiled by immunosequencing and related to cytomegalovirus serostatus. An earlier analysis of approximately 640 of the donors applied high-throughput TCR beta sequencing to assess whether each TCR beta V gene segment acted as functional or pseudogenic. To predict cytomegalovirus infection status, the study brought together high-throughput TCR immunosequencing, statistical association of individual TCRs with disease status, and machine learning. Every repertoire in the discovery cohort had been generated on one and the same sequencing platform. The number of donors typed differed by locus, with roughly 620-630 for A, B, C, DRB1 and DQB1, around 500 for DQA1, over 600 for DPA1, and approximately 470 for DPB1. On the study overall, not on this receptor specifically: V-gene and J-gene trimming of TCR beta chains was associated with a missense DCLRE1C variant in a later genetic analysis, and the association was replicated in an independent cohort. In an earlier analysis of about 600 of the donors, most TCR beta V segments appeared in productive rearrangements about 87% or about 30% of the time, broadly matching IMGT annotations. A later analysis found that most CMV-associated TCR beta chains appeared HLA-restricted, with HLA associations seemingly driven largely by CMV exposure. At a false discovery rate of 0.05, a later analysis linked under 20,000 TCR beta sequences to specific HLA alleles. A later genetic analysis reported fewer N-insertions in productive TCRs among donors in an Asian-associated ancestry cluster than the roughly 700-donor mean. Because the 87-base-pair reads could not distinguish some IMGT-functional V segments, including TRBV6-2 and TRBV6-3, those segments were excluded. A later analysis reported that several top co-occurrence clusters appeared linked to parvovirus B19, influenza, CMV and Epstein-Barr virus. The classifier was reported to diagnose cytomegalovirus status with high specificity and sensitivity in both the original cohort and the validation cohort. Most TCR sequences were seen in very few donors, while some public TCRs were found in many individuals. HLA typing was unavailable for some donors at each locus, so association tests used only the typed subset. Linkage disequilibrium might explain the correlated functional status among segregating V segments, but an unknown experimental factor could not be ruled out. A total of fewer than 200 TCR beta chains were listed by the study as associated with cytomegalovirus. A cluster of highly shared sequence variants was judged likely to represent a technical artifact of the sequencing pipeline. A further reported finding was that TCR beta sequences accurately predicted the HLA-A and HLA-B alleles for most subjects in the first cohort. The authors suggested that the approach could potentially be extended to other disease states and immunological phenotypes. Strong co-occurrence of HLA alleles, especially DR and DQ, made assigning TCR associations to individual alleles difficult. Roughly uniform sequencing depth across donors was assumed in presence/absence analyses, although this assumption may not hold. About 17 rarely observed V segments, including chromosome 9 orphons, were excluded from the earlier analysis of about 600 of the donors because counts were too low. In vitro tests confirmed that three of the cytomegalovirus-associated TCR beta chains recognize cytomegalovirus antigens. In a later analysis, HLA-associated TCR beta chains were found to be more clonally expanded and to have lower generation probabilities than equally common non-associated chains. Only TCR beta chains were sequenced in this cohort, and the absence of alpha or paired-chain data limited detectable features. A later analysis found that TCR association rates varied across HLA loci, with DRB1 alleles showing the most associated TCRs and HLA-C alleles the fewest. CMV serostatus was the only immune exposure information available for the cohort.

The receptor comes from a man aged 50 to 59 in good health and CMV-seronegative. The sample consisted of PBMCs. The receptor chain draws on TRBV29-1 and TRBJ2-3; 10 central nucleotides agree with TRBD2. The CDR3 protein is CSVEPLAGGTDTQYF. The nucleotide sequence reads as follows: TGCAGCGTTGAGCCCCTAGCGGGAGGCACAGATACGCAGTATTTT.